What follows are 32 T cell receptor beta chains derived from one specimen sequenced in a study of preoperative IRX-2 immunotherapy in early breast cancer. The repertoire was sequenced with immunoSEQ multiplex PCR; TCRdb's copy has only in-frame clones and lacks some. Of more than 20,000 clones in the sample, approximately 77% were seen once. Treatment reported: preoperative locoregional IRX-2 cytokine immunotherapy. The specimen was lymph node tissue, collected after IRX-2 immunotherapy. Every receptor here comes from a human donor with breast cancer.

The J gene is TRBJ2-4, the V gene TRBV28; no reliable D call. Trimming left V 6 bases short and J 2 bases short, with 11 bases between. Germline V gene sequence: CDR1 MDHEN, CDR2 SYDVKM. The CDR3 loop spans 14 amino acids. The CDR3 DNA is TGTGCCAGCAGCACTGGAATGTCCAAAAACATTCAGTACTTC. This codes for CASSTGMSKNIQYF.

Details on this clone: Germline and junction disagree at one end, which may indicate a read error. This CDR3 is CASSPPGRYEQYF. CDR3 sequence (DNA): TGTGCCAGTTCACCACCGGGAAGGTACGAGCAGTACTTC. The gene calls are TRBV18 and TRBJ2-7, with D possibly matching TRBD2 (5 bases). CDR1 KGHSH and CDR2 LQKENI come from the germline V gene. This CDR3 has 13 residues.

CDR3 DNA: TGTGCCAGCAGCCTAGGGACCGGGACAGGCACGACTCAGCCCCAGCATTTT. It translates to CASSLGTGTGTTQPQHF. This chain links TRBV7-7 with TRBJ1-5; 8 nucleotides align to TRBD1. V was clipped by 5 bases and J by 6 bases; unmatched bases: 15. This CDR3 comprises 17 residues. The germline CDR1 and CDR2 sequences are SSHAT and FNYEAQ (reference sequence).

The gene calls are TRBV29-1 and TRBJ1-5, with D hard to call. This CDR3 contains 12 residues. With 4 bases removed from V and 4 bases from J, the gap between germline ends came to 8 bases. Germline loops: CDR1 SQVTM, CDR2 ANQGSEA. The CDR3 region is CSVGQLNQPQHF. The DNA for the CDR3 is TGCAGCGTTGGTCAGCTTAATCAGCCCCAGCATTTT.

V usage is TRBV18 and J usage is TRBJ2-7; D not certain. The germline V and J ends were trimmed by 5 bases and 3 bases, with 8 bases remaining between them. The CDR3 spans 12 residues. The germline V gene has CDR1 KGHSH and CDR2 LQKENI. For the CDR3, the DNA is TGTGCCAGCTCAAAGATGGACTACGAGCAGTACTTC. It encodes CASSKMDYEQYF.

V is TRBV19 and J is TRBJ2-7, with 9 bases fitting TRBD2. Germline V lookup: CDR1 LNHDA, CDR2 SQIVND (reference sequence). The CDR3 runs to 15 residues. V shed 6 bases and J 4 bases; nucleotides not matched to a gene: 10. This CDR3 reads CASRPNSGSAYEQYF. CDR3 nucleotides: TGTGCCAGTAGGCCTAATAGCGGGAGCGCTTACGAGCAGTACTTC.

The chain employs TRBV29-1 and TRBJ2-1; D is perhaps TRBD1 (5 bases). Germline CDR1 reads SQVTM; CDR2 reads ANQGSEA. Trimming left V 3 bases short and J 10 bases short, with 13 bases between. The length of the CDR3 is 12 residues. The CDR3 sequence is CSVDGPNREQFF. The DNA for the CDR3 is TGCAGCGTTGACGGACCTAACAGGGAGCAGTTCTTC.

The CDR3 bases are TGTGCCAGCAGCTTAAGGTGGTTGGCGGGAGAGCAGTACTTC. This gives the protein CASSLRWLAGEQYF. The chain joins TRBV7-1 to TRBJ2-7, with D possibly TRBD2 on 6 matching bases. TRBV7-1 is an ORF; its function is uncertain. V shed 4 bases and J shed 7 bases, with 17 bases lying between them. The CDR3 is 14 residues long.

The chain recombines TRBV6-8 with TRBJ2-2; D unclear. CDR3 length equals 13 residues. Germline V lookup: CDR1 MNHGY, CDR2 SAAAGT. With 1 base removed from V and 6 bases from J, the gap between germline ends came to 6 bases. The CDR3 nucleotides read TGTGCCAGCAGTTACTTTGAGCCCGGGGAGCTGTTTTTT. It yields the protein CASSYFEPGELFF.

V gene TRBV30 combines with J gene TRBJ2-1, with TRBD2 matching over 8 bases. The ends lost 3 bases at V and 3 bases at J; junction bases unmatched: 7. The CDR3 extends over 15 amino acids. The germline V gene encodes CDR1 GTSNPN and CDR2 SVGIG (reference sequence). CDR3 sequence reads: CAWSPGLAGYNEQFF. CDR3 nucleotides: TGTGCCTGGAGCCCCGGACTAGCAGGCTACAATGAGCAGTTCTTC.

The chain is built from TRBV25-1 and TRBJ1-2; no firm D call. V was shortened by 1 base and J by 2 bases, with 5 bases between the two germline ends. Germline-derived CDR1 and CDR2 are MGHDK and SYGVNS. The CDR3 has 13 residues. The CDR3 spells CASSELQNYGYTF. The CDR3 region has the DNA TGTGCCAGCAGTGAATTACAGAACTATGGCTACACCTTC.

The genes are TRBV28 and TRBJ2-2, with a possible D match to TRBD1 (5 bases). CDR1 and CDR2 (germline): MDHEN, SYDVKM. This CDR3 spans 15 amino acids. Trimming stripped 1 base from V and 5 bases from J, with 11 bases between. CDR3 residues: CASSLYEGVTGELFF. The CDR3 DNA reads TGTGCCAGCAGTTTATATGAAGGGGTAACCGGGGAGCTGTTTTTT.

J is TRBJ2-5 and V is TRBV19; D might be TRBD1 (5 bases). Germline-derived CDR1 and CDR2 are LNHDA and SQIVND (reference sequence). The V and J ends lost 3 bases and 2 bases respectively, with 13 bases between them. The CDR3 has 15 amino acids. In DNA form, the CDR3 reads TGTGCCAGTAGTATTTCCTCGAGACAGCAAGAGACCCAGTACTTC. Translating it yields CASSISSRQQETQYF.

The V call is TRBV18, the J call TRBJ2-1, with 13 bases fitting TRBD2. Germline CDR1 KGHSH, CDR2 LQKENI. CDR3 size: 15 residues. V shed 0 bases, J shed 7 bases, and the junction held 0 bases outside the gene matches. The CDR3 spells CASSPPGLAGNEQFF. As DNA, the CDR3 is TGTGCCAGCTCACCACCGGGACTAGCGGGAAATGAGCAGTTCTTC.

CDR3 nucleotides: TGTGCCAGCAGCTTAGAGGGGTCCCGTTATGGCTACACCTTC. Amino acid sequence: CASSLEGSRYGYTF. The chain links TRBV11-1 to TRBJ1-2; D may be TRBD1 (5 bases). This CDR3 is 14 amino acids long. Germline V lookup: CDR1 SGHAT, CDR2 FQDESV (reference sequence). V was pared by 1 base and J by 5 bases, with 11 bases between.

The V and J genes are TRBV6-8 and TRBJ1-5; D is ambiguous. Deletions cut 6 bases from V and 0 bases from J, with 15 bases between. CDR3 length: 16 residues. Germline-derived CDR1 and CDR2 are MNHGY and SAAAGT. The CDR3 sequence is CASRPSLDTSNQPQHF. CDR3 coding DNA: TGTGCCAGCAGGCCCTCCCTTGACACTAGCAATCAGCCCCAGCATTTT.

The CDR3 DNA is TGTGCCAGCAGGGCCGGGACGGATTACACCGGGGAGCTGTTTTTT. It yields the protein CASRAGTDYTGELFF. This rearrangement joins TRBV11-3 to TRBJ2-2, with D tentatively TRBD1 or TRBD2 (5 bases each). Germline CDR1 SGHNT, CDR2 YENEEA. The V gene lost 6 bases and the J gene lost 3 bases, with 14 bases spanning the gap. The CDR3 spans 15 residues.

V gene TRBV18 combines with J gene TRBJ2-1, with TRBD2 identical over 8 bases. CDR1 and CDR2 (germline): KGHSH, LQKENI. The CDR3 contains 15 residues. The ends lost 2 bases at V and 1 base at J; junction bases unmatched: 1. Here the CDR3 reads CASSPAGGSYNEQFF. The CDR3 DNA is TGTGCCAGCTCACCAGCGGGAGGATCCTACAATGAGCAGTTCTTC.

V gene TRBV11-3 combines with J gene TRBJ2-1; 15 bases are a match to TRBD2. After removal of 4 bases from V and 4 bases from J, the junction contained 2 bases not matched to a gene. The CDR3 runs 16 residues. The V gene's germline CDR1 is SGHNT and CDR2 YENEEA. CDR3 bases: TGTGCCAGCAGCTGGACTAGCGGGAGGGATTACAATGAGCAGTTCTTC. Protein product: CASSWTSGRDYNEQFF. The whole variable domain, filled in from reference TRBV11-3 and TRBJ2-1, reads EAGVVQSPRYKIIEKKQPVAFWCNPISGHNTLYWYLQNLGQGPELLIRYENEEAVDDSQLPKDRFSAERLKGVDSTLKIQPAELGDSAVYLCASSWTSGRDYNEQFFGPGTRLTVL.

The gene calls are TRBV6-8 and TRBJ2-7; either TRBD1 or TRBD2 may fit D (6 bases each). The germline V gene encodes CDR1 MNHGY and CDR2 SAAAGT. This CDR3 is 16 amino acids long. Trimming pared 8 bases from V and 4 bases from J, leaving 24 bases between. In DNA, the CDR3 is TGTGCCAGCTCATCGGGATGGGGGGTCAGGGGATACGAGCAGTACTTC. Its protein is CASSSGWGVRGYEQYF.

The chain has TRBV19 and TRBJ1-2, with D perhaps matching TRBD1 (5 bases). The length of the CDR3 is 14 residues. V was clipped by 5 bases and J by 0 bases, with 10 bases between them. The germline gives CDR1 LNHDA, CDR2 SQIVND (reference sequence). DNA of the CDR3: TGTGCCAGTAGTCCCTCGGGGGCTAACTATGGCTACACCTTC. Its translation: CASSPSGANYGYTF.

The chain couples TRBV6-8 to TRBJ1-4, with TRBD1 matching 9 bases. CDR3 length: 14 residues. Germline assignment: CDR1 MNHGY and CDR2 SAAAGT. The ends lost 6 bases at V and 8 bases at J; junction bases unmatched: 7. CDR3 bases: TGTGCCAGCAGCCCGGGACAGGGCGGAGAAAAACTGTTTTTT. Translation: CASSPGQGGEKLFF.

Turning to this clone: A read error may produce the germline difference seen at one junction end. This rearrangement joins TRBV11-3 to TRBJ2-7, with a possible D match to TRBD2 (6 bases). CDR3 size: 15 residues. Germline V gene data show CDR1 as SGHNT and CDR2 as YENEEA. CDR3 loop: CASSPLAGRSDEQYF. The CDR3 nucleotides read TGTGCCAGCAGCCCCTTGGCGGGACGCTCCGACGAGCAGTACTTC.

The CDR3 here is CASSLQSRARGETQYF. In nucleotides, the CDR3 is TGTGCCAGCAGCCTACAGAGCCGAGCGAGGGGTGAGACCCAGTACTTC. The rearrangement joins TRBV28 to TRBJ2-5; D possibly matches TRBD1 or TRBD2 (5 bases each). Germline V gene lookup returns CDR1 MDHEN and CDR2 SYDVKM. CDR3 length: 16 amino acids. V was cut by 6 bases and J by 5 bases, with 22 bases left in between.

This clone was picked up a small number of times. CDR3 amino acids: CASSLSAATNEKLFF. The CDR3 DNA sequence: TGTGCCAGCAGTTTATCAGCCGCAACTAATGAAAAACTGTTTTTT. V usage is TRBV28 and J usage is TRBJ1-4; D gene uncertain. Germline V gives CDR1 MDHEN, CDR2 SYDVKM. The CDR3 spans 15 residues. V lost 1 base to trimming and J lost 0 bases, with 6 bases between them.

The CDR3 loop is CASKGRQGYTEAFF. The CDR3 bases are TGTGCCAGCAAGGGGCGGCAGGGGTACACTGAAGCTTTCTTT. This chain uses TRBV6-8 with TRBJ1-1, with a tentative D call TRBD1 (6 bases). CDR3 length: 14 amino acids. Trimming removed 7 bases from V and 3 bases from J, with 15 bases in between. Germline loops: CDR1 MNHGY, CDR2 SAAAGT.

This CDR3 reads CASSFGQGSSPNEKLFF. The CDR3 bases are TGTGCCAGCAGCTTCGGGCAGGGCTCCTCACCTAATGAAAAACTGTTTTTT. This rearrangement joins TRBV7-7 to TRBJ1-4; perhaps TRBD1 as D (5 bases). The V gene's germline CDR1 is SSHAT and CDR2 FNYEAQ (reference sequence). The V end lost 3 bases, the J end lost 3 bases, and 17 bases lay between the germline ends. There are 17 residues in the CDR3.

In the case of this clone: Its ends do not fully match the called genes, so a read error is possible. The rearrangement links TRBV6-8 to TRBJ2-2; possibly TRBD1 or TRBD2 for D (5 bases each). Germline V gene lookup returns CDR1 MNHGY and CDR2 SAAAGT. The CDR3 length is 16 residues. CDR3 region: CAISPGTVSNTGELFF. As DNA, the CDR3 is TGTGCCATCAGTCCCGGGACGGTATCGAACACCGGGGAGCTGTTTTTT.

The V gene is TRBV11-1, the J gene TRBJ2-2; 7 nucleotides line up with TRBD1. V lost 4 bases, J lost 2 bases, and 7 bases stayed unmatched. Germline loops: CDR1 SGHAT, CDR2 FQDESV (reference sequence). The CDR3 is 16 residues long. CDR3 residues: CASSSSGTVNTGELFF. CDR3 sequence (DNA): TGTGCCAGCAGCTCCTCCGGGACAGTCAACACCGGGGAGCTGTTTTTT.

The chain has TRBV6-4 and TRBJ2-1; D is possibly TRBD1 (6 bases). Trimming left V 3 bases short and J 4 bases short, with 13 bases between. Germline V gene lookup returns CDR1 MRHNA and CDR2 SNTAGT. The CDR3 covers 15 residues. In DNA form, the CDR3 reads TGTGCCAGCAGTGAACGCTCAGGGACATACAATGAGCAGTTCTTC. As protein: CASSERSGTYNEQFF.

The rearrangement links TRBV11-3 to TRBJ2-7, with 8 bases aligning to TRBD2. The CDR3 extends over 14 amino acids. Germline CDR1 is SGHNT and CDR2 is YENEEA. V shed 3 bases and J 2 bases; nucleotides not matched to a gene: 3. The DNA of the CDR3 is TGTGCCAGCAGCTTCGAACTAGCGGCCTACGAGCAGTACTTC. The encoded protein is CASSFELAAYEQYF.

The J gene is TRBJ2-7, the V gene TRBV19; D tentatively reads TRBD1 or TRBD2 (7 bases each). This CDR3 has 14 amino acids. Trimming pared 5 bases from V and 6 bases from J, leaving 17 bases between. Germline assignment: CDR1 LNHDA and CDR2 SQIVND (reference sequence). The CDR3 loop is CASSARGGALEQYF. The CDR3 bases are TGTGCCAGTAGTGCCAGGGGGGGGGCACTCGAGCAGTACTTC.